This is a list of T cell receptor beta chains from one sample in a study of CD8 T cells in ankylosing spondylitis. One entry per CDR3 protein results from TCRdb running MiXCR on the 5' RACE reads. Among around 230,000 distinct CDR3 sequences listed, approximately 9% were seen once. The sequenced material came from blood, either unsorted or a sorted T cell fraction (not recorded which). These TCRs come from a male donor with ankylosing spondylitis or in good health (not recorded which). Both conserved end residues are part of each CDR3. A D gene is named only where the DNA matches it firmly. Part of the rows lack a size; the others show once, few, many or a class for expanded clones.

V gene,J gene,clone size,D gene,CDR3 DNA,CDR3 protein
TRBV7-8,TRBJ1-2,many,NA,TGTGCCAGCAGCTTAGCGAAGGGACCCACTAACTATGGCTACACCTTC,CASSLAKGPTNYGYTF
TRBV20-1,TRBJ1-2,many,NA,TGCAGTGCTAGGCCCGTCCATAACTATGGCTACACCTTC,CSARPVHNYGYTF
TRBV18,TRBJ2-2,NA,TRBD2,TGTGCCAGCTCACCACCCTTCCTTGCGGGAGCGAACGGGGAGCTGTTTTTT,CASSPPFLAGANGELFF
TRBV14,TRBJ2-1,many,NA,TGTGCCAGCAGCCAAGCTGACTTATACAATGAGCAGTTCTTC,CASSQADLYNEQFF
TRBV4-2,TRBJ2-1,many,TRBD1,TGTGCCAGCAGCCCAGGGACAGCCAGCTCCTACAATGAGCAGTTCTTC,CASSPGTASSYNEQFF
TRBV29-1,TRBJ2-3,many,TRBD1,TGCAGCGTTGGAAGGGGTGACAGGGCCACAGATACGCAGTATTTT,CSVGRGDRATDTQYF
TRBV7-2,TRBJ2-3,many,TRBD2,TGTGCCAGCAGCGGGACTAGCGGGGGCGCAGATACGCAGTATTTT,CASSGTSGGADTQYF
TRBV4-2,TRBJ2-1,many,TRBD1,TGTGCCAGCAGCCAGAGAACAGGGGTGGTCTACAATGAGCAGTTCTTC,CASSQRTGVVYNEQFF
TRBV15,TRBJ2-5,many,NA,TGTGCCACCAGCAGAGAGTATAGCATGGAAGAGACCCAGTACTTC,CATSREYSMEETQYF
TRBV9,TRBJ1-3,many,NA,TGTGCCAGCAGCCTGGACAGTAGCCGGCCGTCTGGAAACACCATATATTTT,CASSLDSSRPSGNTIYF